This T cell receptor beta chain appears in the sequencing data of a study of regulatory T cells in long-lasting Graves disease. In the study overall: For a period under 3 months, newly diagnosed Graves' patients had taken antithyroid drugs.

V gave up 0 bases and J gave up 4 bases, with 3 bases separating them. CDR3 length equals 12 residues. Germline CDR1 is LGHDT and CDR2 is YNNKEL (reference sequence). The TCR beta library used iRepertoire HTBI primers with Arm-PCR amplification of CDR3. From the multiplex PCR reads, TCRdb called clonotypes with MiXCR, one entry per CDR3 protein. The sample carries roughly 260,000 distinct CDR3 sequences, 15% to 20% recorded once. This clonotype was counted at least ten times. Its target is not known. Whole-study results and caveats: Persistent disease exhibited a predilection for TRBV28, TRBJ1-2 and TRBJ2-5.

Specified time point: newly diagnosed GD, antithyroid drugs for less than 3 months. RNA extracted from PBMCs served as the sequencing template. The data also belong to a second study, concerning T cells in Graves' hyperthyroidism and ophthalmopathy. This second study notes: The hyperthyroidism was newly diagnosed and had lasted under 2 months; the patients were aged 18 to 65. Most thyroid clonotypes expanded above 0.001 appeared in blood too.

The input for sequencing was peripheral blood mononuclear cells (PBMCs), taken at new diagnosis, from a patient treated with antithyroid drugs. The V gene is TRBV3-1, the J gene TRBJ1-1; D gene ambiguous. The receptor's source is a woman aged 30 to 39 with Graves disease. CDR3: CASSQDITEAFF. CDR3 coding DNA: TGTGCCAGCAGCCAAGACATCACTGAAGCTTTCTTT.